These 23 T cell receptor beta chains were sequenced from one sample in a study of CD8 T cells in Susac syndrome. Roughly 0.45 to 1 ug RNA was reverse transcribed with random hexamers. Using its own MiXCR run on the immunoSEQ multiplex PCR reads, TCRdb lists one record per CDR3 protein. In the table there are approximately 300,000 distinct CDR3 sequences, about 89% of which are singletons. Sequenced input: CD8+ T cells from PBMCs. Source of these receptors: a human donor with multiple sclerosis.

The V call is TRBV7-2, the J call TRBJ2-7, with no clear D. Trimming shortened V by 2 bases and J by 2 bases, and 13 bases separated the two germline ends. Per the germline V gene, CDR1 is SGHTA and CDR2 is FQGNSA. The CDR3 sequence is 15 residues long. This CDR3 reads CASSLYLGPAYEQYF. As DNA, the CDR3 is TGTGCCAGCAGCTTATATCTGGGCCCCGCCTACGAGCAGTACTTC.

The chain couples TRBV7-3 to TRBJ2-7, with TRBD2 identical over 7 bases. V lost 6 bases and J lost 2; bases outside the gene matches: 7. Germline CDR1 SGHTA, CDR2 FQGTGA. CDR3 length: 14 amino acids. The CDR3 region has the DNA TGTGCCAGCAGTTTCGCTAGCGGCCCCTACGAGCAGTACTTC. This gives the protein CASSFASGPYEQYF.

V is TRBV10-3 and J is TRBJ1-2, with unresolved D. Germline V gene lookup returns CDR1 ENHRY and CDR2 SYGVKD. CDR3 length: 12 residues. Trimming shortened V by 7 bases and J by 7 bases, and 13 bases separated the two germline ends. Here the CDR3 reads CAITGPMGGYTF. In DNA form, the CDR3 reads TGTGCCATCACGGGCCCCATGGGTGGCTACACCTTC.

A single count supports this clonotype. The chain combines TRBV13 with TRBJ2-3; 7 bases map to TRBD2. The junction had 13 bases not matched to a gene; V was cut back by 0 bases and J by 10 bases. This CDR3 has 16 residues. Germline values: CDR1 PRHDT, CDR2 FYEKMQ (reference sequence). The CDR3 DNA reads as TGTGCCAGCAGCTTAGGCCAGGCGGCTAGCGGAGGGTCGCAGTATTTT. It encodes CASSLGQAASGGSQYF.

J is TRBJ2-1 and V is TRBV6-4; TRBD2 matches 8 bases. The J segment lost 2 bases and the V segment lost 5 bases, leaving 8 bases of the junction unmatched. The CDR3 has 16 residues. Germline-derived CDR1 and CDR2 are MRHNA and SNTAGT. The CDR3 DNA sequence: TGTGCCAGCAGTAAGGAAGAAGCGGGGGCCTACAATGAGCAGTTCTTC. Residues: CASSKEEAGAYNEQFF.

The chain recombines TRBV2 with TRBJ2-7; D is uncertain. V gave up 8 bases and J gave up 3 bases, with 11 bases separating them. The CDR3 is made up of 12 amino acids. In germline, CDR1 is SNHLY, CDR2 FYNNEI. For the CDR3, the DNA is TGTGCCAGCCAAACTTGGGACTACGAGCAGTACTTC. This sequence encodes CASQTWDYEQYF.

This clonotype has more than one count but fewer than ten. The chain recombines TRBV20-1 with TRBJ2-7; 13 bases map to TRBD2. The CDR3 is made up of 13 amino acids. Losses at the gene ends were 6 bases for V and 6 bases for J; bases not matched to a gene: 5. Germline V gives CDR1 DFQATT, CDR2 SNEGSKA (reference sequence). The chain's CDR3 is CSAGLAGVGEQYF. The CDR3 DNA is TGCAGTGCAGGACTAGCGGGAGTCGGCGAGCAGTACTTC.

This chain connects TRBV10-2 to TRBJ2-5; 7 nucleotides align to TRBD1. The CDR3 has 15 amino acids. The germline V gene encodes CDR1 WSHSY and CDR2 SAAADI. With V trimmed by 6 bases and J by 0 bases, 7 bases remained unmatched. CDR3: CASRILDRDQETQYF. The CDR3, as DNA: TGCGCCAGCAGGATCCTAGACAGGGACCAAGAGACCCAGTACTTC.

This chain links TRBV28 with TRBJ2-2, with 10 bases lining up with TRBD2. Germline-derived CDR1 and CDR2 are MDHEN and SYDVKM. The trim removed 3 bases at V and 4 bases at J, leaving 8 bases unmatched. This CDR3 is built from 17 residues. The CDR3 spells CASSFPSGGPSTGELFF. In DNA, the CDR3 is TGTGCCAGCAGTTTCCCTAGCGGGGGTCCTTCCACCGGGGAGCTGTTTTTT. The full variable domain, rest sourced from reference TRBV28 and TRBJ2-2, is DVKVTQSSRYLVKRTGEKVFLECVQDMDHENMFWYRQDPGLGLRLIYFSYDVKMKEKGDIPEGYSVSREKKERFSLILESASTNQTSMYLCASSFPSGGPSTGELFFGEGSRLTVL.

As DNA, the CDR3 is TGTGCCAGCAGTTTAGTACAGGTTAGCACAGATACGCAGTATTTT. It encodes CASSLVQVSTDTQYF. The J gene is TRBJ2-3, the V gene TRBV27, with TRBD1 as a possible D gene (5 bases). From germline, CDR1 is MNHEY and CDR2 SMNVEV (reference sequence). V gave up 2 bases and J gave up 0 bases, with 9 bases separating them. The CDR3 consists of 15 residues.

This clonotype was seen more than once but under ten times. Here the CDR3 reads CASSQGAGQASYEQYF. Here the CDR3 DNA reads TGTGCCAGCAGCCAAGGAGCGGGACAGGCCTCCTACGAGCAGTACTTC. The V gene is TRBV4-2, the J gene TRBJ2-7; tentatively, D is TRBD1 (8 bases). The CDR3 is 16 amino acids. V dropped 1 base and J dropped 0 bases, with 13 bases sitting between them. Germline lookup yields CDR1 LGHNA and CDR2 YNFKEQ.

J is TRBJ2-5 and V is TRBV7-9, with D possibly TRBD2 on 5 matching bases. The germline gives CDR1 SEHNR, CDR2 FQNEAQ (reference sequence). V was pared by 5 bases and J by 5 bases, with 12 bases between. The CDR3 consists of 13 residues. In DNA, the CDR3 is TGTGCCAGCAGCACTTTTGAGGGCGAGACCCAGTACTTC. Protein sequence: CASSTFEGETQYF. The full variable domain, with the rest looked up from reference TRBV7-9 and TRBJ2-5, is DTGVSQNPRHKITKRGQNVTFRCDPISEHNRLYWYRQTLGQGPEFLTYFQNEAQLEKSRLLSDRFSAERPKGSFSTLEIQRTEQGDSAMYLCASSTFEGETQYFGPGTRLLVL.

This chain joins TRBV7-2 and TRBJ1-5; 9 bases match TRBD1. Germline CDR1 is SGHTA and CDR2 is FQGNSA. J was trimmed by 7 bases and V by 5 bases; bases with no gene match: 15. CDR3 size: 17 residues. CDR3 coding DNA: TGTGCCAGCAGCCTCGGGCAGGGGGACAGGGTTTGGCAGCCCCAGCATTTT. Residues: CASSLGQGDRVWQPQHF.

The chain has TRBV19 and TRBJ2-5, with 13 bases fitting TRBD2. There are 15 residues in the CDR3. CDR1 is LNHDA, CDR2 SQIVND, per germline (reference sequence). Trimming at V came to 11 bases and at J to 0 bases, leaving 6 bases not matched to a gene. In nucleotides, the CDR3 is TGTGCCGAGATAGGGACTAGCGGGGACCAAGAGACCCAGTACTTC. It yields the protein CAEIGTSGDQETQYF.

The chain uses TRBV2 and TRBJ1-2; D not resolved. CDR3 length: 14 residues. Deletions cut 4 bases from V and 1 base from J, with 10 bases between. Germline V gives CDR1 SNHLY, CDR2 FYNNEI. This CDR3 is CASSALESNYGYTF. DNA of the CDR3: TGTGCCAGCAGTGCCTTGGAGAGTAACTATGGCTACACCTTC.

The chain employs TRBV5-4 and TRBJ2-5; TRBD1 aligns across 10 bases. J was trimmed by 2 bases and V by 4 bases; bases with no gene match: 5. Germline V gene sequence: CDR1 SGHNT, CDR2 YYREEE (reference sequence). This CDR3 region has 15 residues. CDR3 protein: CASSAGQGVQETQYF. In DNA form, the CDR3 reads TGTGCCAGCAGCGCAGGACAGGGGGTGCAAGAGACCCAGTACTTC.

This clonotype was detected only once. The chain couples TRBV10-3 to TRBJ2-1; maybe TRBD1 (6 bases). CDR3 length: 15 amino acids. V gave up 5 bases and J gave up 8 bases, with 19 bases separating them. Germline loops: CDR1 ENHRY, CDR2 SYGVKD. The CDR3 nucleotides are TGTGCCATCAGTCAACAGGGACGGGCGATGTATGAGCAGTTCTTC. Protein sequence: CAISQQGRAMYEQFF.

The V gene is TRBV24-1, the J gene TRBJ2-1; 7 nucleotides agree with TRBD2. Losses at the gene ends were 3 bases for V and 5 bases for J; bases not matched to a gene: 6. CDR1 KGHDR and CDR2 SFDVKD come from the germline V gene. The CDR3 sequence is 15 residues long. The CDR3 is CATSDVAGVNNEQFF. The CDR3, as DNA: TGTGCCACCAGTGATGTGGCGGGAGTTAACAATGAGCAGTTCTTC.

This clonotype turned up a few times. The chain carries TRBV30 and TRBJ2-1; 7 positions match TRBD2. Germline lookup yields CDR1 GTSNPN and CDR2 SVGIG (reference sequence). The ends lost 4 bases at V and 5 bases at J; junction bases unmatched: 5. The CDR3 consists of 13 residues. DNA of the CDR3: TGTGCCTGGACTAGCGGTGCGCACAATGAGCAGTTCTTC. It specifies CAWTSGAHNEQFF.

The sample holds a few counts of this clonotype. The chain has TRBV5-1 and TRBJ2-7; D gene unclear. The ends were cut back, 5 bases at V and 0 bases at J, with 9 bases in the middle. Germline V lookup: CDR1 SGHRS, CDR2 YFSETQ. The CDR3 is made up of 13 amino acids. The CDR3 DNA follows: TGCGCCAGCAGAGAGGAGAACTCCTACGAGCAGTACTTC. Amino acids: CASREENSYEQYF.

The chain couples TRBV18 to TRBJ1-2, with D possibly matching TRBD1 (5 bases). The CDR3 covers 16 residues. The V gene's germline CDR1 is KGHSH and CDR2 LQKENI. The V and J ends lost 7 bases and 6 bases respectively, with 24 bases between them. In nucleotides, the CDR3 is TGTGCCAGCTTCCTCCTCAAGGGGAGCCACATCAATGGCTACACCTTC. Protein: CASFLLKGSHINGYTF.

For the CDR3, the DNA is TGTGCCTTCACGGTAGGGCCAGACTCTATTTCCACAGATACGCAGTATTTT. This gives the protein CAFTVGPDSISTDTQYF. The chain has TRBV2 and TRBJ2-3; D not resolved. The CDR3 consists of 17 residues. Germline CDR1 and CDR2: SNHLY and FYNNEI. V was shortened by 11 bases and J by 2 bases, with 26 bases between the two germline ends.

This sequence joins TRBV10-3 and TRBJ1-2, with a possible D match to TRBD1 (6 bases). Per germline, CDR1 ENHRY and CDR2 SYGVKD. There are 14 residues in the CDR3. V gave up 2 bases and J gave up 4 bases, with 11 bases separating them. CDR3 protein: CAISEHREGYGYTF. In nucleotides, the CDR3 is TGTGCCATCAGTGAGCACAGGGAGGGCTATGGCTACACCTTC.